This TCR beta chain appears in the sequencing data of a study of cytomegalovirus exposure and HLA in healthy donors. Germline values: CDR1 SEHNR, CDR2 FQNEAQ (reference sequence). V was shortened by 5 bases and J by 0 bases, with 9 bases between the two germline ends. The CDR3 runs 14 residues. On this clone itself: Antigen specificity is unknown.

Study findings and constraints: Some TCR beta chains (164 of them) were listed as cytomegalovirus-associated. Within an earlier analysis, most TCR beta V segments proved productive either about 90% or about 30% of the time. Judged likely to be a sequencing artifact was a cluster of highly shared sequence variants. TCR beta V- and J-gene trimming was later associated with a missense DCLRE1C variant.

The PCR employed 60 Vbeta primers together with 13 Jbeta primers. Produced via immunoSEQ multiplex PCR; TCRdb's table is partial and in-frame only. The data hold tens of thousands of clones, with 65% to 70% observed a single time. V and J are TRBV7-9 and TRBJ2-3; D call uncertain. The source of this sequence is a man aged 40-49 years in good health and CMV-seropositive. Sequencing used PBMCs. The CDR3 is CASSPTTSTDTQYF. The CDR3, as DNA: TGTGCCAGCAGCCCTACGACTAGCACAGATACGCAGTATTTT. The whole variable domain, filled in from reference TRBV7-9 and TRBJ2-3, reads DTGVSQNPRHKITKRGQNVTFRCDPISEHNRLYWYRQTLGQGPEFLTYFQNEAQLEKSRLLSDRFSAERPKGSFSTLEIQRTEQGDSAMYLCASSPTTSTDTQYFGPGTRLTVL.